This TCR beta chain was found in a study of blood T cell repertoires in COVID-19. Participant age was roughly 18 to 100 years, and participants resided in around 24 US areas. TCRdb's table, derived via immunoSEQ multiplex PCR, lists solely in-frame clones and lacks some. The sample contains about 430,000 clones, over 75% of which appear only once. The CDR3 has 14 amino acids. The V segment lost 3 bases and the J segment 3 bases; nucleotides outside the gene matches: 8. The germline V gene has CDR1 DFQATT and CDR2 SNEGSKA (reference sequence). Sequenced material: PBMCs or T cells enriched from blood (not recorded which). The V gene is TRBV20-1, the J gene TRBJ2-7; 7 bases match TRBD2. This clonotype originated in a man in his thirties or forties who had recovered from COVID-19. The CDR3 DNA reads as TGCAGTGCTAGTGGGGTAGCGGGCCTCTACGAGCAGTACTTC. Translating it yields CSASGVAGLYEQYF.